These T cell receptor beta chains were read from a single sample in a study of T-cell memory formation after mild COVID-19. MiXCR was run by TCRdb on the 5' RACE reads, yielding one entry per CDR3 protein. The sample records 540,000 or so distinct CDR3 sequences, about 20% being singletons. Specimen: PBMCs or a T cell subset sorted from them (not recorded which). Source of these receptors: an adult woman who had mild COVID-19 (a few samples of this study predate the infection). Cell type and time point are not known. CDR3s include the opening cysteine and the closing phenylalanine or tryptophan. A D gene is named only where the DNA matches it firmly. Only some rows state a clone size, as once, few, many or a class for expanded clones.

TRBV20-1	NA	NA	TRBJ2-5	TGCAGTGCTAGGGCTAATGAAGAGACCCAGTACTTC	CSARANEETQYF
TRBV19	many	NA	TRBJ1-1	TGTGCCAGTAGTATAGGCCCGACGGTGAACACTGAAGCTTTCTTT	CASSIGPTVNTEAFF
TRBV9	NA	NA	TRBJ2-7	TGTGCCAGCAGCGTACTTCCCCGTTCCTACGAGCAGTACTTC	CASSVLPRSYEQYF
TRBV7-8	few	TRBD2	TRBJ2-3	TGTGCCAGCAGCTCTCGGACTAGCCCTCCGCCTCTTGATACGCAGTATTTT	CASSSRTSPPPLDTQYF
TRBV12-3/TRBV12-4	NA	NA	TRBJ1-3	TGTGCCACCACGCACTCTGGAAACACCATATATTTT	CATTHSGNTIYF
TRBV15	many	TRBD2	TRBJ2-2	TGTGCCACCAGCAGACTCCCGGGGACTACCCGGGGGGAGCTGTTTTTT	CATSRLPGTTRGELFF
TRBV29-1	few	TRBD1	TRBJ2-1	TGCAGCGGTCCAGGGGGTTCCTACAATGAGCAGTTCTTC	CSGPGGSYNEQFF
TRBV12-3/TRBV12-4	few	TRBD2	TRBJ2-3	TGTGCCAGCGGGACTAGTCAGTATTTT	CASGTSQYF
TRBV12-3/TRBV12-4	NA	TRBD2	TRBJ2-1	TGTGCCAGCAGTCACCCGAGCGGACCGGGACTAGCGAGCCTCTACAATGAGCAGTTCTTC	CASSHPSGPGLASLYNEQFF
TRBV19	NA	NA	TRBJ1-5	TGTGCCAGTAGTATGCAACGGACCCATAGCAATCAGCCCCAGCATTTT	CASSMQRTHSNQPQHF
TRBV25-1	NA	TRBD2	TRBJ2-5	TGTGCCAGCAGTGAATACGGACTCCCGCTAGCGGGGGTTCAAGAGACCCAGTACTTC	CASSEYGLPLAGVQETQYF
TRBV10-3	few	NA	TRBJ2-4	TGTGCCACCTCAGCAGTCCACCTAGCCAAAAACATTCAGTACTTC	CATSAVHLAKNIQYF
TRBV6-5	few	NA	TRBJ2-2	TGTGCCAGCAGTAACTCTAGGGAGCTGTTTTTT	CASSNSRELFF
TRBV19	many	TRBD1	TRBJ1-1	TGTGCCAGTAGTCCATGGGGACAGGGGCACACTGAAGCTTTCTTT	CASSPWGQGHTEAFF
TRBV14	NA	NA	TRBJ2-7	TGTGCCAGCAGTAGCAGGGGTTCTTACTCCTACGAGCAGTACTTC	CASSSRGSYSYEQYF
TRBV2	NA	TRBD2	TRBJ2-5	TGTGCCAGCAGCGTTCTAGCGGCTGAGACCCAGTACTTC	CASSVLAAETQYF
TRBV19	NA	NA	TRBJ1-1	TGTGCCGGGGACGGTATGAACACTGAAGCTTTCTTT	CAGDGMNTEAFF
TRBV19	few	NA	TRBJ1-1	TGTGCCAGTAGTAGGGGGCGGGTCACTGAAGCTTTCTTT	CASSRGRVTEAFF
TRBV5-1	few	NA	TRBJ2-3	TGCGCCAGCAGCTTGTACGGGGCTACCATAGATACGCAGTATTTT	CASSLYGATIDTQYF
TRBV2	NA	NA	TRBJ2-5	TGTGCCAGCAGTGAATGGCAGGGGGGCGGTGAGACCCAGTACTTC	CASSEWQGGGETQYF
TRBV7-9	few	NA	TRBJ2-5	TGTGCCAGCAGCTGGTCCAGTGACCTTCCCCAAGAGACCCAGTACTTC	CASSWSSDLPQETQYF
TRBV11-3	NA	NA	TRBJ2-7	TGTGCCAGCAGCTTTACTACAGGCCGCGGCTCCTACGAGCAGTACTTC	CASSFTTGRGSYEQYF
TRBV12-3/TRBV12-4	NA	TRBD1	TRBJ2-2	TGTGCCAGCACCCTCCTGCCGTGGGACAGGAGCACCGGGGAGCTGTTTTTT	CASTLLPWDRSTGELFF
TRBV7-9	NA	NA	TRBJ1-5	TGTGCCAGCAGCTGGGGACAAGCTACGGATCAGCCCCAGCATTTT	CASSWGQATDQPQHF
TRBV25-1	many	NA	TRBJ2-5	TGTGCCAGCAGTGATCCTCCGTACTTC	CASSDPPYF
TRBV29-1	many	NA	TRBJ1-1	TGCAGCGTGGGGGCTTACAGGGCACGAGAAACTTTCTTT	CSVGAYRARETFF
TRBV30	few	NA	TRBJ1-1	TGTGCCTGGAGTTTGAAGCGCGGGGTGAACACTGAAGCTTTCTTT	CAWSLKRGVNTEAFF
TRBV7-3	many	TRBD1	TRBJ2-7	TGTGCCAGCAGCTTAAGGGCGCTAGGGACAGGGTACGAGCAGTACTTC	CASSLRALGTGYEQYF
TRBV6-1	NA	TRBD1	TRBJ1-5	TGTGCCAGCAGAGGGACAGGGGATTTCAAGCCCCAGCATTTT	CASRGTGDFKPQHF
TRBV6-5	NA	NA	TRBJ2-1	TGTGCCAGCTCAGAGGGACACTACAATGAGCAGTTCTTC	CASSEGHYNEQFF
TRBV11-2	NA	NA	TRBJ2-3	TGTGCCAGCAGCTTAGGAGCCTCGGTGAATACGCAGTATTTT	CASSLGASVNTQYF